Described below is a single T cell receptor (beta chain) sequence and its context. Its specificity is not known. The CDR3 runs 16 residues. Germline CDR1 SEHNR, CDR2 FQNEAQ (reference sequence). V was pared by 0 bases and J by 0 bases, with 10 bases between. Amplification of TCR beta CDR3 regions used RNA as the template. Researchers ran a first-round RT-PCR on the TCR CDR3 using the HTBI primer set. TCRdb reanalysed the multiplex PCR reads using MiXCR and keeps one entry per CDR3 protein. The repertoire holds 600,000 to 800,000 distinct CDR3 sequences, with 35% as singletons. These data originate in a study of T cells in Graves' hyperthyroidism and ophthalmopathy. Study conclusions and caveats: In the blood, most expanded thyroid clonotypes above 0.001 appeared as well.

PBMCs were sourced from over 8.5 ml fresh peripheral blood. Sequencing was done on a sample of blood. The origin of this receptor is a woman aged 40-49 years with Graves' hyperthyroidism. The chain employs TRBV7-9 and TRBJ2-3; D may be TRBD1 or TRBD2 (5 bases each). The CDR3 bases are TGTGCCAGCAGCTTAGCCGGGACCCTGAGCACAGATACGCAGTATTTT. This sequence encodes CASSLAGTLSTDTQYF. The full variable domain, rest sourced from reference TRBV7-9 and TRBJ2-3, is DTGVSQNPRHKITKRGQNVTFRCDPISEHNRLYWYRQTLGQGPEFLTYFQNEAQLEKSRLLSDRFSAERPKGSFSTLEIQRTEQGDSAMYLCASSLAGTLSTDTQYFGPGTRLTVL.